This T cell receptor beta chain was recorded in a study of shared clonotypes between healthy human individuals. TCRdb's table, derived via immunoSEQ multiplex PCR, lists solely in-frame clones and lacks some. Seen here are under 2.5 million clones, around 93% observed once, and the top ten hold 0.37%. This CDR3 region has 17 residues. Per germline, CDR1 SGHRS and CDR2 YFSETQ. Trimming removed 3 bases at V and 7 bases at J, with 20 bases between. The source is a young man in good health. Some clones in this sample may be carry-over from other donors' samples. The sequencing input was naive CD4+ T cells from PBMCs. The subset is: CD45RA+ positively selected. This sequence joins TRBV5-1 and TRBJ2-6, with D possibly being TRBD1 or TRBD2 (5 bases each). CDR3 sequence: CASSSGIRDPGANVLTF. The CDR3 DNA is TGCGCCAGCAGCTCTGGTATCCGGGACCCCGGAGCCAACGTCCTGACTTTC.